This TCR beta chain was identified during a study of blood T cell repertoires in COVID-19. This clone was observed a single time. Per the original data handling: From reference gene primer amplification, estimates of nucleated cell counts were derived. TCRdb keeps only in-frame clones here, not all; method: immunoSEQ multiplex PCR. The D gene and trimming were derived from the DNA, and the V and J assignments and clone size from that table. The table shows tens of thousands of clones, with approximately 88% occurring only once. The receptor's source is a man aged 70 or older with acute or convalescent COVID-19. The sample comprised peripheral blood.

This chain's CDR3 is CASRQAYEQYF. The CDR3 nucleotides read TGTGCCAGTAGACAGGCTTACGAGCAGTACTTC. The rearrangement joins TRBV19 to TRBJ2-7; possibly TRBD1 for D (5 bases). V dropped 6 bases and J dropped 4 bases, with 7 bases sitting between them. CDR1 and CDR2 from the germline V gene are LNHDA and SQIVND (reference sequence). This CDR3 contains 11 residues.